The 24 T cell receptor beta chains given below trace back to one sample, sequenced in a study of blood T cells in healthy people across ages. Using a J-beta primer mix together with a sample-barcoded 5' primer, a second PCR was run for roughly 6 to 12 cycles. MiXCR was run by TCRdb on the 5' RACE reads, yielding one entry per CDR3 protein. The repertoire holds 700,000 to 950,000 distinct CDR3 sequences, with about 62% as singletons. Specimen: blood. These receptor sequences come from a man aged 25 to 40 in good health.

This clonotype has just one count. This sequence joins TRBV3-1 and TRBJ2-7; 9 nucleotides align to TRBD2. V shed 3 bases and J 5 bases; nucleotides not matched to a gene: 5. The CDR3 has 14 residues. In germline, CDR1 is LGHDT, CDR2 YNNKEL (reference sequence). The CDR3 nucleotides read TGTGCCAGCAGCCATGGCGGGAGGGCCAACGAGCAGTACTTC. The encoded protein is CASSHGGRANEQYF.

The V call is TRBV12-3 or TRBV12-4, the J call TRBJ1-5; 7 nucleotides match TRBD1. The CDR3 runs 14 residues. The junction had 12 bases not matched to a gene; V was cut back by 7 bases and J by 9 bases. This chain's CDR3 is CASTPQGGKPPQHF. Written as DNA, the CDR3 is TGTGCCAGCACACCTCAGGGGGGGAAACCGCCCCAGCATTTT.

With regard to this clonotype: A junction end diverges from the germline sequence, so it may reflect a read error. V usage is TRBV20-1 and J usage is TRBJ2-5; possible D gene TRBD2, 5 bases. Per the germline V gene, CDR1 is DFQATT and CDR2 is SNEGSKA (reference sequence). This CDR3 contains 13 residues. The CDR3 protein is CSTRGPGDIEQYF. The CDR3, as DNA: TGCAGTACTAGAGGACCAGGCGACATTGAGCAGTACTTC.

V and J are TRBV29-1 and TRBJ2-2, with D unresolved. Germline V gene sequence: CDR1 SQVTM, CDR2 ANQGSEA. V was shortened by 3 bases and J by 7 bases, with 12 bases between the two germline ends. The CDR3 has 13 amino acids. The CDR3 region has the DNA TGCAGCGTTGAGACGGTCCAGGACGGGGAGCTGTTTTTT. This codes for CSVETVQDGELFF.

This chain's CDR3 is CASSGTTLGEQYF. In DNA form, the CDR3 reads TGTGCCAGCAGTGGTACGACGCTCGGGGAGCAGTACTTC. The rearrangement uses TRBV2 and TRBJ2-5; possibly TRBD2 for D (5 bases). V was shortened by 4 bases and J by 11 bases, with 17 bases between the two germline ends. This CDR3 contains 13 residues. Germline V gene lookup returns CDR1 SNHLY and CDR2 FYNNEI.

The genes are TRBV14 and TRBJ2-4, with 12 bases fitting TRBD2. The better agreement between TRBJ2-7 and the DNA end casts doubt on the J call. There are 14 residues in the CDR3. From germline, CDR1 is SGHDN and CDR2 FVKESK. This CDR3 is CASSSQGLAGEQYF. In DNA, the CDR3 is TGTGCCAGCAGCTCACAGGGACTAGCGGGCGAGCAGTACTTC.

The CDR3 region is CASSLGLRSSYEQYF. The CDR3 DNA reads as TGTGCCAGCAGCTTAGGGCTGAGAAGCTCCTACGAGCAGTACTTC. The chain uses TRBV7-2 and TRBJ2-7, with D uncertain. From germline, CDR1 is SGHTA and CDR2 FQGNSA. The CDR3 is 15 residues long. Deletions cut 1 base from V and 0 bases from J, with 10 bases between.

The chain employs TRBV29-1 and TRBJ2-1, with D possibly being TRBD2 (6 bases). This CDR3 comprises 14 residues. With 7 bases removed from V and 5 bases from J, the gap between germline ends came to 18 bases. Looked up from germline, CDR1 is SQVTM and CDR2 is ANQGSEA. The CDR3 DNA is TGCAGCGCCGAGGGCGGGAACCCTCACAATGAGCAGTTCTTC. It encodes CSAEGGNPHNEQFF.

This chain joins TRBV6-2 or TRBV6-3 and TRBJ2-4, with TRBD2 matching 7 bases. The CDR3 has 12 residues. V shed 10 bases, J shed 13 bases, and the junction held 13 bases outside the gene matches. The germline V gene has CDR1 MNHEY and CDR2 SVGEGT. CDR3 bases: TGTGCCAACCGGGACTACCCCGGGGAGCAGTACTTC. Translated, it gives CANRDYPGEQYF.

The chain couples TRBV20-1 to TRBJ2-4, with 7 bases aligning to TRBD2. The V gene's germline CDR1 is DFQATT and CDR2 SNEGSKA (reference sequence). The V gene end was trimmed by 3 bases and the J gene end by 0 bases; junction bases not matched to a gene: 11. CDR3 length: 17 amino acids. The CDR3 DNA reads TGCAGTGCTAGGGGTACTACTAGCGTACTAGCCAAAAACATTCAGTACTTC. It codes for CSARGTTSVLAKNIQYF.

The J gene is TRBJ2-7, the V gene TRBV5-1; D possibly corresponds to TRBD1 (5 bases). CDR3 size: 15 residues. In germline, CDR1 is SGHRS, CDR2 YFSETQ. V shed 4 bases and J shed 3 bases, with 17 bases lying between them. The CDR3 coding sequence is TGCGCCAGCAGCCCCATGTGGGGCAGGGACTACGAGCAGTACTTC. Encoded protein: CASSPMWGRDYEQYF.

Ten or more counts support this clonotype. CDR3 bases: TGCAGCGTTGGGACATTCCAAGAGACCCAGTACTTC. This encodes CSVGTFQETQYF. The chain links TRBV29-1 to TRBJ2-5, with D perhaps TRBD1 (5 bases). The CDR3 has 12 amino acids. The germline V gene encodes CDR1 SQVTM and CDR2 ANQGSEA. V lost 4 bases to trimming and J lost 1 base, with 7 bases between them. Based on the CDR3 plus reference TRBV29-1 and TRBJ2-5, the full variable domain is SAVISQKPSRDICQRGTSLTIQCQVDSQVTMMFWYRQQPGQSLTLIATANQGSEATYESGFVIDKFPISRPNLTFSTLTVSNMSPEDSSIYLCSVGTFQETQYFGPGTRLLVL.

The chain joins TRBV3-1 to TRBJ2-5; TRBD2 matches at 10 bases. V dropped 6 bases and J dropped 3; count of bases not matched to a gene: 7. This CDR3 spans 15 amino acids. Looked up from germline, CDR1 is LGHDT and CDR2 is YNNKEL (reference sequence). The DNA of the CDR3 is TGTGCCAGCAGGCGACTCGGACTAGCGGAAGAGACCCAGTACTTC. Residues: CASRRLGLAEETQYF.

The gene calls are TRBV2 and TRBJ1-2; D is possibly TRBD1 (5 bases). Germline V lookup: CDR1 SNHLY, CDR2 FYNNEI. CDR3 length: 14 amino acids. The V gene lost 4 bases and the J gene lost 7 bases, with 16 bases spanning the gap. In nucleotides, the CDR3 is TGTGCCAGCAGTGTCGGGCAGGGAAGGTCTGGCTACACCTTC. Protein product: CASSVGQGRSGYTF.

V and J are TRBV10-3 and TRBJ1-5; 7 bases agree with TRBD1. Losses at the gene ends were 4 bases for V and 3 bases for J; bases not matched to a gene: 6. Per germline, CDR1 ENHRY and CDR2 SYGVKD. The CDR3 has 15 residues. The CDR3 DNA is TGTGCCATCAGTGGGGACAGTGCTTACAATCAGCCCCAGCATTTT. Protein sequence: CAISGDSAYNQPQHF.

This clonotype was counted between two and nine times. This chain uses TRBV20-1 with TRBJ2-1; TRBD2 matches at 8 bases. Germline trimming cut 6 bases from V and 6 bases from J; bases unmatched to any gene: 7. The germline V gene has CDR1 DFQATT and CDR2 SNEGSKA (reference sequence). This CDR3 spans 13 amino acids. The CDR3 nucleotides read TGCAGTGCCCTATCGGGACTAGTCAATGAGCAGTTCTTC. As protein: CSALSGLVNEQFF.

Only a few counts were recorded for this clonotype. The chain recombines TRBV28 with TRBJ1-1; D gene uncertain. Germline lookup yields CDR1 MDHEN and CDR2 SYDVKM. The CDR3 spans 14 residues. Trimming pared 8 bases from V and 4 bases from J, leaving 17 bases between. DNA of the CDR3: TGTGCCAGCCTCCTGACCCCGTGGACCACTGAAGCTTTCTTT. Its translation is CASLLTPWTTEAFF.

Comments on this clonotype: Sequence at one end of the junction differs from germline and may be a read error. The chain joins TRBV6-5 to TRBJ2-1, with 9 bases identical to TRBD1. The CDR3 length is 16 residues. In germline, CDR1 is MNHEY, CDR2 SVGAGI. In nucleotides, the CDR3 is TGTGCCTGCAGTCGGACCTCGACAGGGGGATTGAATGAGCAGTTCTTC. Translation gives CACSRTSTGGLNEQFF.

The chain combines TRBV13 with TRBJ1-2, with 8 bases aligning to TRBD1. Trimming at V came to 7 bases and at J to 4 bases, leaving 20 bases not matched to a gene. CDR3 length: 18 residues. CDR1 and CDR2 from the germline V gene are PRHDT and FYEKMQ (reference sequence). The CDR3 DNA follows: TGTGCCAGCACCATGGGGGCCCCCAGGGGGCGCCTGGTCTATGGCTACACCTTC. Its protein product is CASTMGAPRGRLVYGYTF.

The CDR3 protein is CAWTSGSHEQYF. For the CDR3, the DNA is TGTGCCTGGACTAGCGGGAGCCACGAGCAGTACTTC. This sequence joins TRBV30 and TRBJ2-5; 10 bases map to TRBD2. The J call is uncertain, as TRBJ2-7 better fits the DNA end. CDR3 length: 12 residues. Germline CDR1 GTSNPN, CDR2 SVGIG (reference sequence).

The rearrangement uses TRBV20-1 and TRBJ2-1; 9 bases match TRBD2. This CDR3 spans 13 amino acids. Germline V gene sequence: CDR1 DFQATT, CDR2 SNEGSKA (reference sequence). V trimming: 6 bases; J trimming: 8 bases; junction bases outside the gene matches: 8. CDR3 residues: CSALGASGDEQFF. CDR3 in DNA: TGCAGTGCCCTGGGGGCTAGCGGGGATGAGCAGTTCTTC.

This clonotype was recorded a few times. This chain links TRBV29-1 with TRBJ2-1; 8 bases fit TRBD1. V lost 6 bases to trimming and J lost 6 bases; unmatched junction nucleotides: 10. CDR3 length equals 14 residues. Per germline, CDR1 SQVTM and CDR2 ANQGSEA. This CDR3 is CSVGGQGTGNEQFF. As DNA, the CDR3 is TGCAGCGTGGGAGGACAGGGAACGGGCAATGAGCAGTTCTTC.

The sample holds a few counts of this clonotype. The chain recombines TRBV20-1 with TRBJ1-1, with D possibly being TRBD1 (5 bases). The CDR3 consists of 15 residues. From germline, CDR1 is DFQATT and CDR2 SNEGSKA (reference sequence). Trimming stripped 1 base from V and 5 bases from J, with 17 bases between. This CDR3 reads CSARGREGRGTEAFF. The CDR3 DNA reads TGCAGTGCTAGAGGCCGTGAGGGGCGAGGTACTGAAGCTTTCTTT.

The chain uses TRBV2 and TRBJ1-2; D is perhaps TRBD1 (6 bases). V was pared by 1 base and J by 4 bases, with 16 bases between. CDR3 size: 16 residues. Germline V gives CDR1 SNHLY, CDR2 FYNNEI. CDR3 in DNA: TGTGCCAGCAGTGAAGGGGAGGGGGTTTCTGGCTATGGCTACACCTTC. Its translation: CASSEGEGVSGYGYTF.